Each of the 12 T cell receptor beta chains below was sequenced from the same sample in a study of T cell responses to AZD1222 COVID-19 vaccine (dated by TCRdb to the early 2020s). Libraries were built with the immunoSEQ multiplex PCR assay. What TCRdb holds here is the immuneACCESS table cut down to in-frame rearrangements. Part of the clones is not present; checked against another copy, under half of the missing clones reflect an unresolved V gene, and the others are unexplained. The table for this sample lists roughly 80,000 clones; roughly nine tenths of them were counted only once. The ten most abundant clones make up about 3.5% of the sample. The intended sense of this specimen's time point label: about 28 days (+/-7) after the second vaccine dose. The source material was peripheral blood, sampled 28 days after the second AZD1222 dose. The receptors originated from an adult who received the AZD1222 COVID-19 vaccine.

CDR3 nucleotide sequence: TGTGCCAGCAGCTCCGACACCCCTGTTTCGGGTTTGGGAAAACTGTTTTTT. Translating gives CASSSDTPVSGLGKLFF. V usage is TRBV11-3 and J usage is TRBJ1-4, with D uncertain. Per germline, CDR1 SGHNT and CDR2 YENEEA. Trimming stripped 4 bases from V and 10 bases from J, with 25 bases between. The CDR3 covers 17 residues.

The gene calls are TRBV27 and TRBJ1-5, with 7 bases fitting TRBD1. The CDR3 runs 14 residues. Germline V CDR1 and CDR2: MNHEY, SMNVEV (reference sequence). Trimming took 4 bases from V and 3 from J; bases not matched to a gene: 3. The CDR3 region has the DNA TGTGCCAGCAGTTCACAGGGGAACAATCAGCCCCAGCATTTT. It codes for CASSSQGNNQPQHF.

V is TRBV6-5 and J is TRBJ1-3; D ambiguous. CDR1 is MNHEY, CDR2 SVGAGI, per germline. The CDR3 extends over 14 amino acids. V lost 6 bases and J 0 bases, leaving 9 bases between the germline ends. CDR3 coding DNA: TGTGCCAGCAGAGCCCTTCTCTCTGGAAACACCATATATTTT. This codes for CASRALLSGNTIYF.

The chain carries TRBV7-2 and TRBJ2-6; weak D call: TRBD1 (5 bases). CDR3 size: 17 residues. Trimming pared 2 bases from V and 0 bases from J, leaving 11 bases between. Germline V gives CDR1 SGHTA, CDR2 FQGNSA. CDR3 amino acids: CASSLYPRDSGANVLTF. The CDR3 DNA is TGTGCCAGCAGCTTATATCCCAGGGACTCTGGGGCCAACGTCCTGACTTTC.

The V gene is TRBV4-2, the J gene TRBJ2-1; D is unresolved. The CDR3 has 15 amino acids. The germline CDR1 and CDR2 sequences are LGHNA and YNFKEQ. Deletions cut 0 bases from V and 0 bases from J, with 6 bases between. CDR3 sequence reads: CASSQDTRSYNEQFF. In DNA, the CDR3 is TGTGCCAGCAGCCAAGACACTCGCTCCTACAATGAGCAGTTCTTC.

V and J are TRBV7-9 and TRBJ2-7; perhaps TRBD2 as D (5 bases). With 1 base removed from V and 3 bases from J, the gap between germline ends came to 16 bases. CDR1 and CDR2 (germline): SEHNR, FQNEAQ (reference sequence). This CDR3 contains 16 residues. CDR3 protein: CASSLGASPEGYEQYF. In DNA, the CDR3 is TGTGCCAGCAGCTTAGGGGCGAGTCCCGAGGGCTACGAGCAGTACTTC.

V usage is TRBV5-1 and J usage is TRBJ1-4, with D perhaps TRBD1 (5 bases). V gave up 3 bases and J gave up 4 bases, with 13 bases separating them. Per the germline V gene, CDR1 is SGHRS and CDR2 is YFSETQ. The CDR3 contains 15 residues. The CDR3 DNA sequence: TGCGCCAGCAGCTCCGGGACCACCGGTAATGAAAAACTGTTTTTT. Protein: CASSSGTTGNEKLFF.

In DNA, the CDR3 is TGTGCCAGCAGTTTGGGGACTAGCTTGTTCTTC. Translated: CASSLGTSLFF. The chain recombines TRBV27 with TRBJ2-1; 9 bases map to TRBD2. Losses at the gene ends were 3 bases for V and 15 bases for J; bases not matched to a gene: 3. Germline loops: CDR1 MNHEY, CDR2 SMNVEV (reference sequence). The CDR3 spans 11 residues.

The chain carries TRBV5-4 and TRBJ1-2; the match to TRBD1 covers 11 bases. Germline CDR1 reads SGHNT; CDR2 reads YYREEE (reference sequence). This CDR3 is 13 amino acids long. The trim removed 2 bases at V and 8 bases at J, leaving 2 bases unmatched. The CDR3 is CASSLGTGGGYTF. For the CDR3, the DNA is TGTGCCAGCAGCTTAGGGACAGGGGGGGGCTACACCTTC.

This chain links TRBV12-3 or TRBV12-4 with TRBJ1-3, with unresolved D. The CDR3 has 13 amino acids. Trimming left V 2 bases short and J 2 bases short, with 4 bases between. The CDR3 loop reads CASSLNAGNTIYF. DNA for the CDR3: TGTGCCAGCAGTTTAAACGCTGGAAACACCATATATTTT.

The gene calls are TRBV7-2 and TRBJ2-1; 8 positions agree with TRBD1. This CDR3 contains 14 residues. Germline lookup yields CDR1 SGHTA and CDR2 FQGNSA. The trim removed 6 bases at V and 7 bases at J, leaving 8 bases unmatched. The CDR3 nucleotides are TGTGCCAGCAGTACCGGGACAGGCGGTAATGAGCAGTTCTTC. This encodes CASSTGTGGNEQFF.

The chain is built from TRBV10-3 and TRBJ2-1; D might be TRBD2 (6 bases). Per germline, CDR1 ENHRY and CDR2 SYGVKD. V shed 7 bases and J shed 7 bases, with 17 bases lying between them. The CDR3 is 14 amino acids. The CDR3: CAIKRRDGLNEQFF. CDR3 bases: TGTGCCATCAAGAGGCGGGATGGGCTAAATGAGCAGTTCTTC.